Listed below are T cell receptor beta chains from one sample, sequenced in a study of T cell responses to AZD1222 COVID-19 vaccine. Here immunoSEQ multiplex PCR was the method, and the copy in TCRdb shows in-frame clones only, minus some. The data contain approximately 96,000 clones, 70% to 90% of them seen just once; the ten biggest clones take up more than 5%. The source was peripheral blood, collected 28 days after the second AZD1222 dose. These receptors all stem from an adult who received the AZD1222 COVID-19 vaccine. The CDR3 runs from the conserved cysteine through the conserved F or W. The D gene is left open where the match is weak. The size field is filled for only some rows; it gives once, few, many or a size class.

TRBV19,.,.,TRBJ1-5,TGTGCCAGTTCATCCCAGGGACTCAACCTACGAGATCAGCCCCAGCATTTT,CASSSQGLNLRDQPQHF
TRBV7-9,TRBD1,.,TRBJ1-5,TGTGCCAGCAGCCCAGCTTCAGGGACAGGGACTCAGCCCCAGCATTTT,CASSPASGTGTQPQHF
TRBV7-9,.,.,TRBJ1-1,TGTGCCAGCAGCTTAGGGGGGGTTACTGAAGCTTTCTTT,CASSLGGVTEAFF
TRBV19,.,once,TRBJ2-7,TGTGCCAGTAGTACCTCCGGGGCATACTCCTACGAGCAGTACTTC,CASSTSGAYSYEQYF
TRBV4-3,.,once,TRBJ2-7,TGCGCCAGCAGCCAAGAAGGCTACGAGCAGTACTTC,CASSQEGYEQYF
TRBV30,TRBD2,.,TRBJ2-1,TGTGCCTGGAGTGGAACTAGCGTCTACAATGAGCAGTTCTTC,CAWSGTSVYNEQFF
TRBV25-1,TRBD2,.,TRBJ2-3,TGTGCCAGCAGTGATGCCCGCGGGGGGTCCCCCCCAGATACGCAGTATTTT,CASSDARGGSPPDTQYF
TRBV15,TRBD1,.,TRBJ2-7,TGTGCCACCAGCAGAGGCCGGGACAGGCTCGACGAGCAGTACTTC,CATSRGRDRLDEQYF
TRBV28,.,.,TRBJ2-7,TGTGCCTCCCGACAGTACTCCTACGAGCAGTACTTC,CASRQYSYEQYF
TRBV19,TRBD2,.,TRBJ2-1,TGTGCCAGTAGCATAGCGGGGACTAGGGATTATGAGCAGTTCTTC,CASSIAGTRDYEQFF
TRBV12-3/TRBV12-4,TRBD1,.,TRBJ1-1,TGTGCCAGCAGGCCCGACAGGGCGGGTGAAGCTTTCTTT,CASRPDRAGEAFF
TRBV28,.,.,TRBJ1-3,TGTGCCAGCAGAGACAGTAGCACTACCTCTGGAAACACCATATATTTT,CASRDSSTTSGNTIYF
TRBV7-8,TRBD2,.,TRBJ2-5,TGTGCCAGCAGCTTATATGGGCTAGCGGGACAAGAGACCCAGTACTTC,CASSLYGLAGQETQYF
TRBV19,TRBD1,.,TRBJ1-2,TGTGCCACCCTCTCAAACAGGGGAGGAAGTGGCTACACCTTC,CATLSNRGGSGYTF
TRBV6-5,.,.,TRBJ2-7,TGTGCCAGCAGCCCCCTGACAGGTCCCTACGAGCAGTACTTC,CASSPLTGPYEQYF
TRBV27,.,.,TRBJ2-7,TGTGCCAGCAGGGTTGGGCCGGGAAACTACGAGCAGTACTTC,CASRVGPGNYEQYF
TRBV18,.,.,TRBJ1-1,TGTGCCAGCACCGCAAATCCAACGCTGAACACTGAAGCTTTCTTT,CASTANPTLNTEAFF
TRBV30,TRBD1,.,TRBJ1-4,TGTGCCTGTTCAGGGGGGTCCAGAGAAAAACTGTTTTTT,CACSGGSREKLFF
TRBV10-3,.,.,TRBJ2-7,TGTGCCATCAGGGGCGCAGAACCCTACGAGCAGTACTTC,CAIRGAEPYEQYF